This TCR beta chain is from a study of Tregs in tolerant kidney transplant recipients. Measured with immunoSEQ multiplex PCR; TCRdb has only the in-frame clones, and not every one. This sample has 240,000 or so clones; roughly 84% occur once, and the top ten carry less than 0.75%. Germline CDR1 is SGHRS and CDR2 is YFSETQ. The CDR3 contains 14 residues. With 0 bases clipped from V and 3 bases from J, the junction kept 2 bases outside the gene matches. The source of this sequence is a human donor in good health. The V gene is TRBV5-1, the J gene TRBJ2-5, with 7 bases lining up with TRBD1. The sequenced sample was CD4+ T cells from blood. In DNA form, the CDR3 reads TGCGCCAGCAGCTTGGAAGGGGGCGAAGAGACCCAGTACTTC. As protein: CASSLEGGEETQYF.